The rows below give T cell receptor beta chains drawn from one sample of a study of Graves' ophthalmopathy and Graves' hyperthyroidism. Each CDR3 protein is one row after TCRdb ran MiXCR on the multiplex PCR reads. The table shows hundreds of thousands of distinct CDR3 sequences, with 20% to 25% occurring only once. Sequenced input: peripheral blood. The receptors originated from a woman in her forties or fifties with Graves' ophthalmopathy. Each CDR3 is given with its conserved first and last residue. Fields, in order: clone size, D gene, J gene, V gene, CDR3 protein, CDR3 DNA. The D gene is left open where the match is weak. Only part of the rows carry a size: once, few, many, or a class if the clone is expanded.

clone_size: many
d_call: .
j_call: TRBJ1-5
v_call: TRBV10-1
cdr3_aa: CASSRDTDQPQHF
cdr3_nt: TGCGCCAGCAGCCGGGACACTGATCAGCCCCAGCATTTT

clone_size: many
d_call: TRBD2
j_call: TRBJ2-5
v_call: TRBV12-3/TRBV12-4
cdr3_aa: CASSRSTSGSGTQYF
cdr3_nt: TGTGCCAGCAGCCGCAGCACTAGCGGGAGTGGGACCCAGTACTTC

clone_size: many
d_call: .
j_call: TRBJ1-1
v_call: TRBV29-1
cdr3_aa: CSVSLWGTNTEAFF
cdr3_nt: TGCAGCGTTAGTTTGTGGGGAACGAACACTGAAGCTTTCTTT

clone_size: many
d_call: .
j_call: TRBJ2-7
v_call: TRBV6-1
cdr3_aa: CASSPRGVGGYEQYF
cdr3_nt: TGTGCCAGCAGTCCGAGGGGGGTGGGTGGTTACGAGCAGTACTTC

clone_size: few
d_call: .
j_call: TRBJ1-1
v_call: TRBV3-1
cdr3_aa: CASSHPSQFEAFF
cdr3_nt: TGTGCCAGCAGCCACCCGAGCCAGTTTGAAGCTTTCTTT

clone_size: many
d_call: TRBD1
j_call: TRBJ1-1
v_call: TRBV6-6
cdr3_aa: CASSTTRWTGLMNTEAFF
cdr3_nt: TGTGCCAGCAGTACTACTCGGTGGACAGGATTGATGAACACTGAAGCTTTCTTT

clone_size: many
d_call: TRBD1
j_call: TRBJ2-5
v_call: TRBV7-8
cdr3_aa: CASSKGTGEETQYF
cdr3_nt: TGTGCCAGCAGCAAAGGGACAGGGGAGGAGACCCAGTACTTC

clone_size: many
d_call: .
j_call: TRBJ2-6
v_call: TRBV4-2
cdr3_aa: CASSRDHSGANVLTF
cdr3_nt: TGTGCCAGCAGCCGCGACCACTCCGGGGCCAACGTCCTGACTTTC

clone_size: many
d_call: .
j_call: TRBJ1-3
v_call: TRBV6-2/TRBV6-3
cdr3_aa: CASSRRTEGNTIYF
cdr3_nt: TGTGCCAGCAGTAGACGGACAGAGGGGAACACCATATATTTT

clone_size: few
d_call: .
j_call: TRBJ1-1
v_call: TRBV7-2
cdr3_aa: CASSTNRMNTEAFF
cdr3_nt: TGTGCCAGCAGCACAAACCGAATGAACACTGAAGCTTTCTTT

clone_size: many
d_call: .
j_call: TRBJ2-5
v_call: TRBV27
cdr3_aa: CASSLSTGRETQYF
cdr3_nt: TGTGCCAGCAGTTTATCGACAGGGAGGGAGACCCAGTACTTC

clone_size: many
d_call: TRBD1
j_call: TRBJ1-1
v_call: TRBV5-6
cdr3_aa: CASSWGTGGGMNTEAFF
cdr3_nt: TGTGCCAGCAGCTGGGGGACAGGCGGCGGGATGAACACTGAAGCTTTCTTT

clone_size: many
d_call: TRBD1
j_call: TRBJ1-3
v_call: TRBV2
cdr3_aa: CASSAQTGGNTIYF
cdr3_nt: TGTGCCAGCAGTGCCCAGACAGGGGGAAACACCATATATTTT

clone_size: many
d_call: .
j_call: TRBJ1-1
v_call: TRBV6-5
cdr3_aa: CASSLTQIGGTEALF
cdr3_nt: TGTGCCAGCAGTTTGACCCAGATCGGGGGCACTGAAGCTCTCTTT

clone_size: many
d_call: .
j_call: TRBJ2-5
v_call: TRBV27
cdr3_aa: CASRRTTSYQETQYF
cdr3_nt: TGTGCCAGCCGCCGGACTACAAGCTACCAAGAGACCCAGTACTTC

clone_size: .
d_call: .
j_call: TRBJ2-6
v_call: TRBV2
cdr3_aa: CASSEGMAGANVLTF
cdr3_nt: TGTGCCAGCAGTGAAGGCATGGCTGGGGCCAACGTCCTGACTTTC

clone_size: many
d_call: .
j_call: TRBJ2-7
v_call: TRBV10-3
cdr3_aa: CAISESGGQNYEQYF
cdr3_nt: TGTGCCATCAGTGAGTCTGGAGGACAGAACTACGAGCAGTACTTC

clone_size: .
d_call: TRBD1
j_call: TRBJ2-7
v_call: TRBV6-2/TRBV6-3
cdr3_aa: CASSRTSRDRGYEQYF
cdr3_nt: TGTGCCAGCAGTCGGACTAGCCGGGACAGGGGCTACGAGCAGTACTTC

clone_size: many
d_call: .
j_call: TRBJ2-7
v_call: TRBV5-1
cdr3_aa: CASNLGASYEQYF
cdr3_nt: TGCGCCAGCAACTTAGGGGCCTCCTACGAGCAGTACTTC

clone_size: many
d_call: .
j_call: TRBJ1-2
v_call: TRBV9
cdr3_aa: CASSGDFTF
cdr3_nt: TGTGCCAGCAGCGGAGACTTCACCTTC

clone_size: once
d_call: TRBD1
j_call: TRBJ2-7
v_call: TRBV28
cdr3_aa: CATRDRAEQYF
cdr3_nt: TGTGCCACCCGAGACAGGGCCGAGCAGTACTTC

clone_size: .
d_call: TRBD1
j_call: TRBJ2-7
v_call: TRBV5-4
cdr3_aa: CASSSGGQDEQYF
cdr3_nt: TGTGCCAGCAGCTCCGGAGGACAGGACGAGCAGTACTTC

clone_size: many
d_call: TRBD2
j_call: TRBJ2-7
v_call: TRBV27
cdr3_aa: CASSYGTSGKEQYF
cdr3_nt: TGTGCCAGCAGTTACGGGACTAGCGGGAAAGAGCAGTACTTC

clone_size: many
d_call: .
j_call: TRBJ2-7
v_call: TRBV6-1
cdr3_aa: CASSEAGTGWYEQYF
cdr3_nt: TGTGCCAGCAGTGAAGCTGGAACAGGGTGGTACGAGCAGTACTTC

clone_size: .
d_call: TRBD1
j_call: TRBJ1-6
v_call: TRBV2
cdr3_aa: CASSLGRGRNNSPLHF
cdr3_nt: TGTGCCAGCAGCTTGGGCAGGGGGCGGAATAATTCACCCCTCCACTTT

clone_size: many
d_call: TRBD2
j_call: TRBJ2-7
v_call: TRBV2
cdr3_aa: CASREGGTSNYEQYF
cdr3_nt: TGTGCCAGCCGGGAAGGAGGGACTAGCAATTACGAGCAGTACTTC